This T cell receptor (beta chain) was found in a study of Tregs in tolerant kidney transplant recipients (dated by TCRdb to the late 2010s). Notes on the research overall: Transplants used related donors with nonmyeloablative bone marrow transplantation; mixed chimerism was transient in the human trials. Before combined kidney and bone marrow transplantation, this study identified donor-specific regulatory T cells using TCRbeta sequencing and then followed those same cells after transplant.

A remark on this clone: Its antigen specificity is not known. Sequencing ends 3 residues short of the CDR3 end; the germline J gene provides the rest.

Genomic DNA was extracted from sorted cells with the QIAGEN DNeasy Blood and Tissue Kit for TCRbeta CDR3 sequencing. Through immunoSEQ, high-throughput TCRbeta CDR3 sequencing was done commercially, including PCR amplification with internal controls and bias correction. Per the source publication's procedure: Unique productive TCRbeta sequences were defined by CDR3 nucleotide sequence where primers matched, and otherwise by CDR3 amino acid sequence together with Vbeta and Jbeta genes. To correct for sorting error, sequences found in more than one sorted population at a frequency ratio of 2:1 or less were discarded, and the remaining shared sequences were assigned to the population with the higher frequency. A sequence was defined as donor-reactive if the sequence was expanded at least 5-fold in CFSE-low cells compared with unstimulated cells and had a frequency of at least 0.01% in CFSE-low cells. Jensen-Shannon divergence calculated on the top 100 TCRbeta sequences ranked by frequency was used to measure repertoire divergence. For samples with multiple sequencing runs, sorting error was corrected in each run separately before the runs were combined. The clones in this table, taken by TCRdb from immuneACCESS, are in-frame only. Not every clone is retained; where verified, under half of the shortfall comes from an unresolved V gene, and the cause of the rest is unknown. That table supplies the V and J calls and clone size; D and trimming were determined from the DNA. The table for this sample shows about 30,000 clones. The ten most abundant clones make up about 8.1% of the sample.

CDR1 is given as LNHDA and CDR2 as SQIVND, both from the germline V gene (reference sequence). The CDR3 goes from the cysteine to the phenylalanine over 11 residues. Sequencing covers 24 bases of the CDR3, shown here with the frame starting at base 1. V gives up 1 base and J gives up 8 bases, and the segment between their germline ends measures 3 bases. Study-level results and caveats: Because only a small number of patients were included, the study had limitations, and the results will need to be validated in larger populations as well as under other immunosuppression protocols. Although technical replication error seemed to be minimal, the question of biological reproducibility was not addressed directly. Expanding Tregs with activated donor B cells appeared to identify the most biologically relevant and donor-specific TCRbeta repertoire. In tolerant patients, the expansion of donor-specific Tregs was greater than global Treg expansion, suggesting that the expansion was antigen-driven rather than nonspecific. For some patients the PCR primers changed over time, which made it impossible to compare the samples from those patients at the nucleotide level.

What the time point label conveys for this sample: blood sample drawn before combined kidney and bone marrow transplant. Unstimulated Tregs (CD4+CD25+CD127-), CD4+ non-Tregs (CD4+CD25-), CD4 and CD8 cells were FACS-sorted from thawed PBMCs. The patients were a few recipients of combined kidney and bone marrow transplants from the ITN036ST trial, and samples were available only from these trial subjects. Healthy control blood was separated into PBMCs by Ficoll density gradient and cryopreserved, and patient PBMCs were collected both before and after transplant. The origin of this receptor is a human donor who received a combined kidney and bone marrow transplant. Sequencing was performed on CD8+ T cells from blood, taken before the transplant. The rearranged chain carries TRBV19 and TRBJ2-1, with the D gene too uncertain to name. The CDR3 loop reads CASSIGHEQFF. The DNA read from the CDR3 is TGTGCCAGTAGTATAGGGCATGAG.